This T cell receptor (beta chain) was retrieved from a study of response to subunit inactivated influenza vaccine. Study-level results: Authors suggested each seasonal flu vaccination may recruit only limited numbers of new T cells.

Ten or more counts support this clonotype. Its antigen is still unknown. TCRdb processed the RT-PCR reads anew with MiXCR; each CDR3 protein has one entry. The sample shows 430,000 or so distinct CDR3 sequences, 11% of them seen only once. The sample here was PBMCs from blood, taken more than 35 days after vaccination. This TCR was recovered from a man aged 50 to 59 who received an inactivated influenza vaccine.

CDR3: CASSLGGSRAGSPLHF. The CDR3 region has the DNA TGTGCCAGCAGCTTAGGCGGGTCGAGGGCTGGTTCACCCCTCCACTTT. This chain connects TRBV7-9 to TRBJ1-6; no definite D call. This CDR3 is built from 16 residues. Per the germline V gene, CDR1 is SEHNR and CDR2 is FQNEAQ (reference sequence). Trimming removed 1 base from V and 9 bases from J, with 16 bases in between.